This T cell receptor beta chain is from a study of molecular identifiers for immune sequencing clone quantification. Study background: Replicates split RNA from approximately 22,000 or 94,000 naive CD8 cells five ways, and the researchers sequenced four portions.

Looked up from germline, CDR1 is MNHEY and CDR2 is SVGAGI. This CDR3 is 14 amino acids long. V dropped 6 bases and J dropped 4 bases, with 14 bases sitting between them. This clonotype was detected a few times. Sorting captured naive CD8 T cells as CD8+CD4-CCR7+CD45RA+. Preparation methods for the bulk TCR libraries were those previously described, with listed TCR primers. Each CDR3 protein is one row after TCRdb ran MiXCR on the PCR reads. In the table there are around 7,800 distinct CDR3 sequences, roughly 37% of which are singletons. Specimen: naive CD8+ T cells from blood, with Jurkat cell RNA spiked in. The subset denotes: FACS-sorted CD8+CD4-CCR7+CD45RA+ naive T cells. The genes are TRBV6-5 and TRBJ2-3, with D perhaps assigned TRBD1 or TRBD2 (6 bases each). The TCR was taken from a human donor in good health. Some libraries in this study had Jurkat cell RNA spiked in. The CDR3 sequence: CASRGASEADTQYF. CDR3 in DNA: TGTGCCAGCAGGGGGGCTAGCGAGGCAGATACGCAGTATTTT.